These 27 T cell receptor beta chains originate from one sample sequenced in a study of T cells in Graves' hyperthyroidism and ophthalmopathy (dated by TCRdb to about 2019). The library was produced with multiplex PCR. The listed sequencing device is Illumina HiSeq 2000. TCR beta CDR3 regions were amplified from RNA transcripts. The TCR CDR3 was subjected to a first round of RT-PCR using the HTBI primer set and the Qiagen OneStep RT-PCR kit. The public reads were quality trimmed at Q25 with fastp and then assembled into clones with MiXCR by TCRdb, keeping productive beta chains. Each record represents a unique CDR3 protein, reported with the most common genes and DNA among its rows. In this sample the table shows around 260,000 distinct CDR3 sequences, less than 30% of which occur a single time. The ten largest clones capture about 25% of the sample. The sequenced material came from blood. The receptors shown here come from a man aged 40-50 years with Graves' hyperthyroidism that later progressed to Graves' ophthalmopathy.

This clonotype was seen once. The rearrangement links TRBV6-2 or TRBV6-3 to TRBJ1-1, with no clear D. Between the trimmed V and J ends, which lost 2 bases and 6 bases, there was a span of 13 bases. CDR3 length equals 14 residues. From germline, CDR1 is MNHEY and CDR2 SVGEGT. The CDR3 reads CASSYRPLGAEAFF. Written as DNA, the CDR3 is TGTGCCAGCAGTTACCGACCCCTTGGGGCTGAAGCTTTCTTT.

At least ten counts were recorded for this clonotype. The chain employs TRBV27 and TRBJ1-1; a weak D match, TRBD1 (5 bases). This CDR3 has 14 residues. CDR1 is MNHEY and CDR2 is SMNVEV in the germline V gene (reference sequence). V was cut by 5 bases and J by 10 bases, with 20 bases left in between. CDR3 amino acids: CASSPRQKGTGAFF. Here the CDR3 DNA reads TGTGCCAGCAGTCCCCGACAGAAGGGTACGGGAGCTTTCTTT.

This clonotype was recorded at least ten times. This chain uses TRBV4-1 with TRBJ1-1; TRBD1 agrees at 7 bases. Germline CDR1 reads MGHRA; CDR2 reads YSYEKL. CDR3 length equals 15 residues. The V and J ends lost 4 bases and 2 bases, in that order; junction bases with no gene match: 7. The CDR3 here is CASSPRGQLNTEAFF. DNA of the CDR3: TGCGCCAGCAGCCCCAGGGGACAGTTAAACACTGAAGCTTTCTTT.

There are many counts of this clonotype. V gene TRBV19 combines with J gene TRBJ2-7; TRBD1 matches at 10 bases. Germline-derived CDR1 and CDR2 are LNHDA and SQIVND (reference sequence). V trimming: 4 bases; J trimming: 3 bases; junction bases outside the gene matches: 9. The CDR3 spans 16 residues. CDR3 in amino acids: CASSSTDRGRNYEQYF. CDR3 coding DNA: TGTGCCAGTAGTAGTACCGACAGGGGGCGTAACTACGAGCAGTACTTC.

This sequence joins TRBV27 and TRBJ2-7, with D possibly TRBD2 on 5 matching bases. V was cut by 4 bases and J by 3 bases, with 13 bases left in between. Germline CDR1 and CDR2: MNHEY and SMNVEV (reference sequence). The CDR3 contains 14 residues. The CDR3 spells CASSSVLRGYEQYF. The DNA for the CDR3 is TGTGCCAGCAGTTCCGTCCTCCGGGGCTACGAGCAGTACTTC.

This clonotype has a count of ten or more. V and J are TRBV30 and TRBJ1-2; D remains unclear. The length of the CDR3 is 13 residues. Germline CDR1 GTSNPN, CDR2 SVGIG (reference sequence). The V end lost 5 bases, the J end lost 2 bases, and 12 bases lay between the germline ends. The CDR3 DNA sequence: TGTGCCTGGTCAGTCGCACCCAACTATGGCTACACCTTC. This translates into CAWSVAPNYGYTF.

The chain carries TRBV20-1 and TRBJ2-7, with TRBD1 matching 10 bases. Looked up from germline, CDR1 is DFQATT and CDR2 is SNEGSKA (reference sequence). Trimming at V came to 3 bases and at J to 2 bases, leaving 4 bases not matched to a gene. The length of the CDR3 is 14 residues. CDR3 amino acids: CSARDRGKTYEQYF. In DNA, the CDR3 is TGCAGTGCTAGGGACAGGGGGAAAACCTACGAGCAGTACTTC.

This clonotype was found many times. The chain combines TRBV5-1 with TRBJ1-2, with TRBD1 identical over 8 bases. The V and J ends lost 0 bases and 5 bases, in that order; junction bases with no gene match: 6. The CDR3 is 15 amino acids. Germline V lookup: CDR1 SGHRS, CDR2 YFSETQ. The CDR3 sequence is CASSLGQGALYGYTF. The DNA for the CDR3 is TGCGCCAGCAGCTTGGGGCAGGGGGCGCTTTATGGCTACACCTTC.

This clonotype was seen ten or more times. The DNA of the CDR3 is TGTGCCAGCAGCCGCCAGCGGGAGTTGGCCTACGAGCAGTACTTC. It yields the protein CASSRQRELAYEQYF. The V gene is TRBV7-9, the J gene TRBJ2-7; 8 bases align to TRBD2. The CDR3 has 15 amino acids. With 5 bases clipped from V and 2 bases from J, the junction kept 8 bases outside the gene matches. CDR1 and CDR2 from the germline V gene are SEHNR and FQNEAQ (reference sequence).

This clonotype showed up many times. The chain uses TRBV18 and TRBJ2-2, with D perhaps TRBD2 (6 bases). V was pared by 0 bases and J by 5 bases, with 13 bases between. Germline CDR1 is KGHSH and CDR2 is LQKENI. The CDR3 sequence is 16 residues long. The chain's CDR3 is CASSPPSGSGTGELFF. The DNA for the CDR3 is TGTGCCAGCTCACCACCGTCCGGGAGCGGTACCGGGGAGCTGTTTTTT.

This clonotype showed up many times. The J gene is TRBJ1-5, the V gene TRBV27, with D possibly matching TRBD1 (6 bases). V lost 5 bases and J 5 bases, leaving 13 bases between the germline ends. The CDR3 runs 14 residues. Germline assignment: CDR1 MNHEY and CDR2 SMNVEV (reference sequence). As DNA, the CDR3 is TGTGCCAGCAGTCCACGACAGGTGGATCAGCCCCAGCATTTT. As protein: CASSPRQVDQPQHF.

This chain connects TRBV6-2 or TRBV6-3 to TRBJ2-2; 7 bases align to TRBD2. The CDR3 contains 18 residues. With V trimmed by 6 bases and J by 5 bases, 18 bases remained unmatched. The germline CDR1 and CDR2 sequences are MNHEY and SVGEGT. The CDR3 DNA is TGTGCCAGCAGCCAGTTCCTGAGGAGGGAGGGGTGGACCGGGGAGCTGTTTTTT. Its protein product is CASSQFLRREGWTGELFF.

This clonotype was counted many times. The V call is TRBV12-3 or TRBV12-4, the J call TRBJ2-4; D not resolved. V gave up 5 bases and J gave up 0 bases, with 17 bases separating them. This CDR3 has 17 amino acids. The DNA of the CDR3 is TGTGCCAGCAGTAGACGACTGGAGCCGCTAGCCAAAAACATTCAGTACTTC. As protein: CASSRRLEPLAKNIQYF.

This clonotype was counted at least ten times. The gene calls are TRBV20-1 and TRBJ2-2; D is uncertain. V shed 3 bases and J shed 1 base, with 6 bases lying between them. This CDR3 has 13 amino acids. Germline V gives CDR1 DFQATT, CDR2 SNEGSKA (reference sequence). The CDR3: CSASGENTGELFF. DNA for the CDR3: TGCAGTGCTAGCGGAGAGAACACCGGGGAGCTGTTTTTT.

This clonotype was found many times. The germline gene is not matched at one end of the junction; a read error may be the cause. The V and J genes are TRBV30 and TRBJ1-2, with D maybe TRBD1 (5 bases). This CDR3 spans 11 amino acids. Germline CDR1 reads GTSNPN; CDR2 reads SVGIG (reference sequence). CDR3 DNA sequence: TGTGCCTGGAGGGCCGGGACCCACGAAGCCTTC. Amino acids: CAWRAGTHEAF.

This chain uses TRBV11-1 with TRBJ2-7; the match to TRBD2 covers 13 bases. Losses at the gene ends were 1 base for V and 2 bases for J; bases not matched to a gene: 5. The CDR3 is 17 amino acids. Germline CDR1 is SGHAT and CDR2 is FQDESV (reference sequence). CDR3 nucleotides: TGTGCCAGCAGCTTAGGACTAGCGGGGGGCCCTCCCTACGAGCAGTACTTC. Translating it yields CASSLGLAGGPPYEQYF.

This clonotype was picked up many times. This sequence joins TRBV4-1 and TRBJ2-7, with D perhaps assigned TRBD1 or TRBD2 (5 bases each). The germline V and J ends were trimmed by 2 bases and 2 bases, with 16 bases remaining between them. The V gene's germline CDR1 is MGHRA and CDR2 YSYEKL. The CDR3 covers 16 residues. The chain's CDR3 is CASSQTAGTGPYEQYF. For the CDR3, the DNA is TGCGCCAGCAGCCAAACCGCCGGGACGGGACCCTACGAGCAGTACTTC.

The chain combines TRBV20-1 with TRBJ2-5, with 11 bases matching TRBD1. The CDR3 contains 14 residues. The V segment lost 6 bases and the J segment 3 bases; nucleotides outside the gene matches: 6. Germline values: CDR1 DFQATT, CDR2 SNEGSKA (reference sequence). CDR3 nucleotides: TGCAGTGCGACTGGGACAGGGGGGGAAGAGACCCAGTACTTC. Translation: CSATGTGGEETQYF.

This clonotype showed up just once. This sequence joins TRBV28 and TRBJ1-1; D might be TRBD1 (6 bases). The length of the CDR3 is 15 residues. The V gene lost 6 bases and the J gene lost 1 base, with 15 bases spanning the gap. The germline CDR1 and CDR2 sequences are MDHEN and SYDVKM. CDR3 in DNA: TGTGCCAGCAGCCAATGGACAGCTGGGAACACTGAAGCTTTCTTT. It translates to CASSQWTAGNTEAFF.

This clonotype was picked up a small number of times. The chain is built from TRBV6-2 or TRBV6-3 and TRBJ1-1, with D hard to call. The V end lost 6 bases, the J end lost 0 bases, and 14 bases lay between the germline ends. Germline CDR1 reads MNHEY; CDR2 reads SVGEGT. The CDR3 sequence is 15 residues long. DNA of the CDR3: TGTGCCAGCAGGGGAACTTTCGGACTGAACACTGAAGCTTTCTTT. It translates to CASRGTFGLNTEAFF.

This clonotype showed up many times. CDR3 bases: TGTGCCAGCACCCGGGGAGGCACTGAAGCTTTCTTT. Translation gives CASTRGGTEAFF. V gene TRBV12-3 or TRBV12-4 combines with J gene TRBJ1-1; no clear D. The CDR3 has 12 amino acids. The V end was cut by 7 bases, the J end by 4 bases, with 10 bases between.

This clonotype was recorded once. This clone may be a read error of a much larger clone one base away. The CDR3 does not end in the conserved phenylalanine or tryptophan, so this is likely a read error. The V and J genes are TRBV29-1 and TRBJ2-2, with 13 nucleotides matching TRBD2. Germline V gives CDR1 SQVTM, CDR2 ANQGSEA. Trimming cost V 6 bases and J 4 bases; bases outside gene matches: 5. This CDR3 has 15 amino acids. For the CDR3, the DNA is TGCAGCGTCGGACTAGCGGGGGTCGGCACCGGGGAGCTGTTTTCT. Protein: CSVGLAGVGTGELFS.

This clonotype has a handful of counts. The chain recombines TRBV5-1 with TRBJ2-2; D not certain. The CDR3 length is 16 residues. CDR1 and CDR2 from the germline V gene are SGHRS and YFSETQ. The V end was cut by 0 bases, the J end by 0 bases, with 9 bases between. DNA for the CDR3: TGCGCCAGCAGCTTGGTGAGCCAGGCGAACACCGGGGAGCTGTTTTTT. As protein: CASSLVSQANTGELFF.

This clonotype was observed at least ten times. The CDR3 is CATSRGWQQQETQYF. CDR3 DNA sequence: TGTGCCACCAGCAGAGGATGGCAGCAACAAGAGACCCAGTACTTC. The V gene is TRBV15, the J gene TRBJ2-5; no reliable D call. Trimming stripped 1 base from V and 2 bases from J, with 11 bases between. The V gene's germline CDR1 is LNHNV and CDR2 YYDKDF (reference sequence). This CDR3 spans 15 amino acids. Full variable domain (missing parts from reference TRBV15 and TRBJ2-5): DAMVIQNPRYQVTQFGKPVTLSCSQTLNHNVMYWYQQKSSQAPKLLFHYYDKDFNNEADTPDNFQSRRPNTSFCFLDIRSPGLGDTAMYLCATSRGWQQQETQYFGPGTRLLVL.

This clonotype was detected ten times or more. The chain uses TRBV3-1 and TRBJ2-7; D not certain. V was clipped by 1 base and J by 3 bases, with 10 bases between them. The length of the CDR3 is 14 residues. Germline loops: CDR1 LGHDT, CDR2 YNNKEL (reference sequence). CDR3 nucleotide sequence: TGTGCCAGCAGCCAAGCTGGGATCTACTACGAGCAGTACTTC. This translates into CASSQAGIYYEQYF.

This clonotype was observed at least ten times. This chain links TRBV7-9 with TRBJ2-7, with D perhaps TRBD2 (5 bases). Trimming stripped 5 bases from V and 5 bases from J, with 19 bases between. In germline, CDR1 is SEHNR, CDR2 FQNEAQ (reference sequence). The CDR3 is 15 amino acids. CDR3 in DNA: TGTGCCAGCAGCAGAGTGGGAGAACCCGGCAACGAGCAGTACTTC. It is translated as CASSRVGEPGNEQYF.

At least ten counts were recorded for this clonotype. DNA for the CDR3: TGCAGTGCTAGAGCGGGGCAGCCCCAGCATTTT. Translated: CSARAGQPQHF. This chain links TRBV20-1 with TRBJ1-5; D is uncertain. The CDR3 extends over 11 amino acids. Germline V lookup: CDR1 DFQATT, CDR2 SNEGSKA (reference sequence). V was clipped by 1 base and J by 7 bases, with 5 bases between them.